The source of this TCR beta chain is a study of T cell responses to AZD1222 COVID-19 vaccine (dated by TCRdb to about 2021). Looking at the study overall: A total of approximately 230 trial participants underwent TCR sequencing, of whom around 200 received two doses of AZD1222 and 26 received two doses of the MenACWY control vaccine. Trial participants were enrolled by age into subgroups of 18-55, 56-69 and 70-plus years, and around 150, 29 and 61 TCR-sequenced participants, respectively, were included in these subgroups.

Taken with the paper, the label for time point translates to: about 28 days (+/-7) after the second vaccine dose. Because spike-specific TCR depth and breadth did not differ between the two schedules, AZD1222 recipients who got a second dose at roughly 4 weeks were pooled with those who got a second dose at roughly 12 weeks. Vaccinee samples were obtained from the UK trials COV001 and COV002, which included a single-blind randomized controlled phase 2/3 trial of AZD1222 (ChAdOx1 nCoV-19) in healthy adults. For TCRbeta chain sequencing, PBMC samples were collected from trial participants at day 0 and at day 28 after the second dose. The CDR3 regions of human TCRbeta chains were analyzed by immunosequencing. On the authors' methods: Repertoire TCRs were checked for matches against a reference library of SARS-CoV-2-specific TCRs that had been generated using the MIRA antigen-specificity platform. Breadth was defined as the fraction of unique TCRs that were SARS-CoV-2-associated. Depth was defined as the fraction of total T cells that were SARS-CoV-2-associated. Using the MIRA data, every spike-specific TCR was mapped to the spike region that the TCR reacted to and assigned to either a CD4 or a CD8 class. Log10-transformed breadth and depth values were compared by one-way ANOVA with Sidak's multiple comparisons tests. TCRdb stores this immuneACCESS table with in-frame sequences only. Part of the clones is absent; in the studies checked, under half of the shortfall reflects unresolved V genes, and no reason is known for the rest. The D gene and trimming were derived from the DNA, and the V and J assignments and clone size from that table. The sample table holds under 150,000 clones, of which under 90% were seen once. The ten largest account for approximately 1.6% of the sample.

General study outcomes and caveats: Participants were mostly white British, with more females than males. The authors suggested clonal diversity may have been underestimated. CD4 TCRs associated with the vaccine covered the entire spike protein, and the dominant responses were in regions 160-218 and 743-854. Conclusions about previously exposed vaccinees are limited because only six or seven AZD1222 recipients were SARS-CoV-2 seropositive at baseline. The 56-69-year group was small, and its depth increase did not reach significance, likely because of low power. A significant rise in spike-specific TCR breadth and depth was observed after two AZD1222 doses relative to day 0 and relative to MenACWY recipients. Reportedly, almost half of the unique spike-specific TCRs recognized epitopes lying outside the regions that are mutated in the B.1.351 and B.1.1.7 variants. Because no day 14 peak-response samples were available, the repertoires could be characterized only after the peak T cell response.

Regarding this clone: No antigen is known for it. Per-base qualities were not stored, and no clone one base away is much larger.

Here the sequenced sample was peripheral blood, taken 28 days after the second AZD1222 dose. The TCR originated in an adult who received the AZD1222 COVID-19 vaccine.

At the DNA level, the sequence is TGTGCCTGGAGTGCCCCTCTTTTTCGCCAGGGGGCTCGGAACACTGAAGCTTTCTTT. Its protein is CAWSAPLFRQGARNTEAFF. In this chain, TRBV30 is recombined with TRBJ1-1; 8 central bases correspond to TRBD1. The CDR3, cysteine through phenylalanine, is 19 amino acids long. Only CDR3 DNA remains: 57 bases, in frame from the first base. CDR1 and CDR2 were assigned from the germline V gene (reference sequence) as GTSNPN and SVGIG. From V the trimming removes 1 base and from J it removes 1 base, while the gene matches leave 17 bases of the junction unaccounted for.